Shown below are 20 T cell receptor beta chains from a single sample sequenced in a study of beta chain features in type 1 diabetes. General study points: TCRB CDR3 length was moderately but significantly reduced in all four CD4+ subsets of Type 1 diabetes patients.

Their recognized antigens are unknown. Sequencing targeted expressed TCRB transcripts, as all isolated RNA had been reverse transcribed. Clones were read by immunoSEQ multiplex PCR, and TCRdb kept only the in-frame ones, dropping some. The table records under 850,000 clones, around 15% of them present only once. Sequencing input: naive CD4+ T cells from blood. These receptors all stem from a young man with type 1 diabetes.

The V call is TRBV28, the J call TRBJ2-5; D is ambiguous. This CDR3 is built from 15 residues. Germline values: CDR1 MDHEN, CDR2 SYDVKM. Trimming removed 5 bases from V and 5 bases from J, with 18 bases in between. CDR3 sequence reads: CASSPGAHLGETQYF. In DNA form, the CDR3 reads TGTGCCAGCAGTCCCGGTGCCCACCTCGGGGAGACCCAGTACTTC. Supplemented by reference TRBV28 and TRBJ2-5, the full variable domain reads DVKVTQSSRYLVKRTGEKVFLECVQDMDHENMFWYRQDPGLGLRLIYFSYDVKMKEKGDIPEGYSVSREKKERFSLILESASTNQTSMYLCASSPGAHLGETQYFGPGTRLLVL.

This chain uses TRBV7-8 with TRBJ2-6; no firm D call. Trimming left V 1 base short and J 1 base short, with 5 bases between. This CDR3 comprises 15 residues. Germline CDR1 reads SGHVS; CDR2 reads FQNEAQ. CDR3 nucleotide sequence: TGTGCCAGCAGCTTAGGAAGGTCTGGGGCCAACGTCCTGACTTTC. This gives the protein CASSLGRSGANVLTF.

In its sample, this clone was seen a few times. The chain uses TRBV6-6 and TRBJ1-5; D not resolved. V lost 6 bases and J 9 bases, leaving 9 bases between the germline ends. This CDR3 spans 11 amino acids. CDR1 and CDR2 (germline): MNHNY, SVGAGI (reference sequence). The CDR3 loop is CASRDFGPQHF. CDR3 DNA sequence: TGTGCCAGCAGAGACTTTGGGCCCCAGCATTTT.

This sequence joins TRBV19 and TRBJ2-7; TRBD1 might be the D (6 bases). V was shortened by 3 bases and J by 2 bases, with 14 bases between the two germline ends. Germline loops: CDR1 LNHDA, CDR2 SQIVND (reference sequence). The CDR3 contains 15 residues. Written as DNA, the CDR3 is TGTGCCAGTAGTATCAGGGACACAGGAACCTACGAGCAGTACTTC. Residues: CASSIRDTGTYEQYF.

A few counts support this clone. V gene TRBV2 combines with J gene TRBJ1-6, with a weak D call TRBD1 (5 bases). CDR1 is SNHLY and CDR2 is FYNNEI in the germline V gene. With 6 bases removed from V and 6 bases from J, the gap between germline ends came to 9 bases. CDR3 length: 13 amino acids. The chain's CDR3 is CASRGTFNSPLHF. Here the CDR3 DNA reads TGTGCCAGCAGGGGGACTTTTAATTCACCCCTCCACTTT.

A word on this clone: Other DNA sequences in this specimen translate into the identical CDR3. This CDR3 is CASSPATDTQYF. The CDR3 DNA sequence: TGTGCCAGCTCACCTGCGACAGATACGCAGTATTTT. The rearrangement links TRBV18 to TRBJ2-3; no definite D call. Per the germline V gene, CDR1 is KGHSH and CDR2 is LQKENI. Trimming shortened V by 3 bases and J by 3 bases, and 4 bases separated the two germline ends. The CDR3 loop spans 12 amino acids.

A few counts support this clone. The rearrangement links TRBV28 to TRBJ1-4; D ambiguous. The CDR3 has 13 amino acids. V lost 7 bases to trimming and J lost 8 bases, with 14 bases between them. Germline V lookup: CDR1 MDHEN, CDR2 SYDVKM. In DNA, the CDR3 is TGTGCCAGCATCCAATCTATGGGGGAAAAACTGTTTTTT. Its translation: CASIQSMGEKLFF.

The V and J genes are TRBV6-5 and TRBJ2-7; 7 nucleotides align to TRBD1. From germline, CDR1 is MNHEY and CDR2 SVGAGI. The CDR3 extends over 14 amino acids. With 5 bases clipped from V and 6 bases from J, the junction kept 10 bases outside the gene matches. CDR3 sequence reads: CASSEQGPQVEQYF. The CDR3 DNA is TGTGCCAGCAGTGAACAGGGGCCCCAGGTCGAGCAGTACTTC.

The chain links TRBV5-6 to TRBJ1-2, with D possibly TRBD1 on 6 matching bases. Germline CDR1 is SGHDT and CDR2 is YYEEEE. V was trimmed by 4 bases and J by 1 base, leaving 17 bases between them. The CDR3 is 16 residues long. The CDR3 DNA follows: TGTGCCAGCAGCCCCCTTAGCCCGGACAGTAACTATGGCTACACCTTC. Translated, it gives CASSPLSPDSNYGYTF.

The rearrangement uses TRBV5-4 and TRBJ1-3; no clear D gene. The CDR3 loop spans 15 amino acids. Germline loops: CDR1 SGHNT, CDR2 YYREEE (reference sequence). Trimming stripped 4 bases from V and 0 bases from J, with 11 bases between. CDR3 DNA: TGTGCCAGCAGCATGGGGAAGACCTCTGGAAACACCATATATTTT. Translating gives CASSMGKTSGNTIYF.

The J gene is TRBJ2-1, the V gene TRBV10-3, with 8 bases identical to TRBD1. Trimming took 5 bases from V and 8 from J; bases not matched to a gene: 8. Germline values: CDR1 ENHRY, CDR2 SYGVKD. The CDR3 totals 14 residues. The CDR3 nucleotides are TGTGCCATCAGTTCAGCGACAGGGGAGGATGAGCAGTTCTTC. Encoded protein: CAISSATGEDEQFF.

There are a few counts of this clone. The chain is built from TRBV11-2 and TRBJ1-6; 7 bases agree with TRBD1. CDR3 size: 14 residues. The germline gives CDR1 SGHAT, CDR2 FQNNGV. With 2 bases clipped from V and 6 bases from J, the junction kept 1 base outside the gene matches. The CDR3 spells CASSLQGVNSPLHF. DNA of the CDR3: TGTGCCAGCAGCTTACAGGGGGTTAATTCACCCCTCCACTTT.

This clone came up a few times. In nucleotides, the CDR3 is TGTGCCTGGAGTGTAGCCAGGTCTGCCGAGCAGTACTTC. Amino acid sequence: CAWSVARSAEQYF. This chain uses TRBV30 with TRBJ2-7; no clear D gene. Per germline, CDR1 GTSNPN and CDR2 SVGIG (reference sequence). Trimming stripped 0 bases from V and 6 bases from J, with 12 bases between. The CDR3 runs 13 residues.

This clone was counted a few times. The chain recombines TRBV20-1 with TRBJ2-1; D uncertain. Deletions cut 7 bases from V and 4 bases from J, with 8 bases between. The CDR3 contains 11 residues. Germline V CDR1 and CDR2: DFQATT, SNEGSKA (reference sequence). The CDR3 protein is CSGAPYNEQFF. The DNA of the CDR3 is TGCAGTGGTGCCCCTTACAATGAGCAGTTCTTC.

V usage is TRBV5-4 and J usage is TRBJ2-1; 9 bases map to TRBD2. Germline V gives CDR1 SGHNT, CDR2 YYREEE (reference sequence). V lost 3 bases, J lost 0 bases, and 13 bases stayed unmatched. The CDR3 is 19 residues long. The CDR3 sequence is CASSSDSGGSTDSYNEQFF. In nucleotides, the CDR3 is TGTGCCAGCAGCTCCGATAGCGGGGGTTCTACCGACTCCTACAATGAGCAGTTCTTC.

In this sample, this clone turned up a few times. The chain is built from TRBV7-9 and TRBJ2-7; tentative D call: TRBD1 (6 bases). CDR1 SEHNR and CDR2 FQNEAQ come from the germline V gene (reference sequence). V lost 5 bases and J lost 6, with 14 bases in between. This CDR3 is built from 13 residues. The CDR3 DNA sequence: TGTGCCAGCAGCCAACAGGGCCGAGGCGAGCAGTACTTC. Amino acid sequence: CASSQQGRGEQYF. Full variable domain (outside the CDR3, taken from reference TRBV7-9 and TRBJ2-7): DTGVSQNPRHKITKRGQNVTFRCDPISEHNRLYWYRQTLGQGPEFLTYFQNEAQLEKSRLLSDRFSAERPKGSFSTLEIQRTEQGDSAMYLCASSQQGRGEQYFGPGTRLTVT.

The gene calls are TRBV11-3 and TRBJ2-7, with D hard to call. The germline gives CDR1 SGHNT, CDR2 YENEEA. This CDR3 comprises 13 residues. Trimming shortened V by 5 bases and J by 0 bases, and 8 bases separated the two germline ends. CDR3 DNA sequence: TGTGCCAGCAGCGACGGGCGCTCCTACGAGCAGTACTTC. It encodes CASSDGRSYEQYF.

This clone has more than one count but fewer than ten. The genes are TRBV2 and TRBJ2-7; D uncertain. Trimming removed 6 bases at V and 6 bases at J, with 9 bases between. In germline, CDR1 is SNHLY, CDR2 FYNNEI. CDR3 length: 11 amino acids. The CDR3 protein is CASRPAAEQYF. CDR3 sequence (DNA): TGTGCCAGCAGACCGGCTGCCGAGCAGTACTTC.

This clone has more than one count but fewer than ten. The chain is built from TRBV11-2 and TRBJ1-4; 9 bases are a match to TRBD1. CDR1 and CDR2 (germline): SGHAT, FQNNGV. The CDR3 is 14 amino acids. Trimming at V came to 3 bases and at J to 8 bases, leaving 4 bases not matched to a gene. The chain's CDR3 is CASSLTGGMEKLFF. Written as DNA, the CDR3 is TGTGCCAGCAGCTTGACAGGGGGTATGGAAAAACTGTTTTTT.

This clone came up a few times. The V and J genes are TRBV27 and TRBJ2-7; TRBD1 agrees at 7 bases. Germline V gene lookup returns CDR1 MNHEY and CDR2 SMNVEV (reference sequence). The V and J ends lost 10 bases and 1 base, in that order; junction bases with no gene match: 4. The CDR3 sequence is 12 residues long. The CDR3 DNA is TGTGCCACGGGGACAGATTCCTACGAGCAGTACTTC. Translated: CATGTDSYEQYF.